The following is a T cell receptor (beta chain) sequence with its context. The source of the sample is a study of shared clonotypes between healthy human individuals. The V gene's germline CDR1 is MGHRA and CDR2 YSYEKL. The trim removed 3 bases at V and 9 bases at J, leaving 8 bases unmatched. The CDR3 runs to 14 residues. The data were produced by immunoSEQ multiplex PCR, yet TCRdb's version contains in-frame clones alone and is incomplete. The sample yields about 550,000 clones, about 95% seen once. Naive CD8 isolation took CD45RO-negative cells positively selected for CCR7 and excluded terminally differentiated effector memory CD45RA+ cells.

J is TRBJ2-1 and V is TRBV4-1; 7 bases agree with TRBD2. Sequencing input: naive CD8+ T cells sorted from blood. The TCR comes from a young woman in good health. CDR3 in DNA: TGCGCCAGCAGCCATCAGACTAGCACTACTGAGCAGTTCTTC. Translating gives CASSHQTSTTEQFF.